This entry lists 15 T cell receptor beta chains sequenced from one sample in a study of T cells after yellow fever vaccination. TCRdb reanalysed the 5' RACE reads using MiXCR and keeps one entry per CDR3 protein. Seen here are 300,000 to 350,000 distinct CDR3 sequences, around 4.1% observed once, and the top ten hold 20% to 25%. Sequenced material: PBMCs, taken 5 days after the yellow fever booster vaccination. Every receptor here comes from a man aged 18-30 years who received the YFV17D yellow fever vaccine.

Many counts were recorded for this clonotype. The V call is TRBV12-3 or TRBV12-4, the J call TRBJ1-1; D gene ambiguous. The length of the CDR3 is 11 residues. Trimming took off 1 base at V and 11 bases at J, with 8 bases between the two ends. Here the CDR3 DNA reads TGTGCCAGCAGTTTAGGCAGGTTCGCTTTCTTT. Amino acids: CASSLGRFAFF.

CDR3 coding DNA: TGTGCCAGCAGCTTCAGAATCACAGATACGCAGTATTTT. As protein: CASSFRITDTQYF. The chain recombines TRBV7-6 with TRBJ2-3, with D uncertain. V gave up 3 bases and J gave up 2 bases, with 6 bases separating them. Looked up from germline, CDR1 is SGHVS and CDR2 is FNYEAQ. This CDR3 has 13 residues.

This clonotype has only a few counts. V and J are TRBV2 and TRBJ1-1, with no clear D. The CDR3 has 11 residues. The V end was cut by 8 bases, the J end by 11 bases, with 15 bases between. The germline CDR1 and CDR2 sequences are SNHLY and FYNNEI. CDR3 coding DNA: TGTGCCAGCGGCGAGCAGGATCGGGCTTTCTTT. Translation: CASGEQDRAFF.

In this sample, this clonotype turned up many times. The chain has TRBV10-3 and TRBJ2-1, with D possibly TRBD1 on 6 matching bases. CDR1 is ENHRY, CDR2 SYGVKD, per germline. Trimming removed 2 bases at V and 11 bases at J, with 19 bases between. The CDR3 spans 15 residues. For the CDR3, the DNA is TGTGCCATCAGTGAGCCGGAGTCCCAGGGGTATAAGCAGTTCTTC. Its protein product is CAISEPESQGYKQFF.

This clonotype was found a few times. The chain employs TRBV7-9 and TRBJ2-5; TRBD2 matches at 9 bases. Germline trimming cut 4 bases from V and 2 bases from J; bases unmatched to any gene: 8. Looked up from germline, CDR1 is SEHNR and CDR2 is FQNEAQ (reference sequence). There are 16 residues in the CDR3. CDR3 in DNA: TGTGCCAGCAGCTCCCAGCGGGGGGCCCAACAAGAGACCCAGTACTTC. Translating it yields CASSSQRGAQQETQYF.

This clonotype came up a few times. The chain couples TRBV7-3 to TRBJ2-1; D possibly uses TRBD1 or TRBD2 (5 bases each). V was clipped by 2 bases and J by 9 bases, with 20 bases between them. The CDR3 has 16 residues. Germline-derived CDR1 and CDR2 are SGHTA and FQGTGA. The CDR3 reads CASSLGGSGTGSEQFF. The CDR3 nucleotides read TGTGCCAGCAGCTTAGGAGGTTCTGGGACGGGGAGTGAGCAGTTCTTC.

This clonotype was counted many times. The V call is TRBV7-8, the J call TRBJ1-1; D remains unclear. CDR3 length equals 14 residues. In germline, CDR1 is SGHVS, CDR2 FQNEAQ. V lost 5 bases to trimming and J lost 4 bases, with 14 bases between them. CDR3 DNA: TGTGCCAGCAGCCCCATTTACCGAAGCACTGAAGCTTTCTTT. This codes for CASSPIYRSTEAFF.

There are many counts of this clonotype. This sequence joins TRBV7-2 and TRBJ1-1; tentatively, D is TRBD1 (5 bases). V dropped 6 bases and J dropped 0 bases, with 8 bases sitting between them. This CDR3 contains 13 residues. CDR1 and CDR2 from the germline V gene are SGHTA and FQGNSA. The DNA for the CDR3 is TGTGCCAGCAGGGAGGGGATGAACACTGAAGCTTTCTTT. Amino acids: CASREGMNTEAFF.

In this sample, this clonotype turned up many times. As DNA, the CDR3 is TGTGCCAGACAGGGTAGCCTTTCCTCCTACGAGCAGTACTTC. It translates to CARQGSLSSYEQYF. The chain combines TRBV12-3 or TRBV12-4 with TRBJ2-7; D possibly corresponds to TRBD1 (6 bases). Between the trimmed V and J ends, which lost 9 bases and 0 bases, there was a span of 15 bases. This CDR3 comprises 14 residues.

This chain uses TRBV20-1 with TRBJ2-7, with a tentative D call TRBD2 (6 bases). The germline V gene has CDR1 DFQATT and CDR2 SNEGSKA (reference sequence). There are 14 residues in the CDR3. V was pared by 3 bases and J by 3 bases, with 15 bases between. CDR3: CSASAGTLNYEQYF. As DNA, the CDR3 is TGCAGTGCTAGTGCCGGGACTTTGAACTACGAGCAGTACTTC.

In its sample, this clonotype was seen a few times. The chain joins TRBV5-5 to TRBJ1-5; 7 bases line up with TRBD1. This CDR3 is built from 16 residues. The V gene end was trimmed by 2 bases and the J gene end by 4 bases; junction bases not matched to a gene: 9. Germline lookup yields CDR1 SGHKS and CDR2 YYEKEE (reference sequence). This CDR3 is CASSFEKGAANQPQHF. The CDR3 DNA follows: TGTGCCAGCAGCTTTGAAAAGGGGGCCGCAAATCAGCCCCAGCATTTT.

This clonotype was observed at least ten times. The chain combines TRBV4-3 with TRBJ2-3; the D gene is possibly TRBD1 (6 bases). Trimming pared 2 bases from V and 8 bases from J, leaving 14 bases between. The germline V gene has CDR1 LGHNA and CDR2 YSLEER. CDR3 length: 14 residues. Here the CDR3 reads CASSQPGGRGTQYF. The CDR3 DNA reads TGCGCCAGCAGCCAACCTGGGGGCCGCGGTACGCAGTATTTT.

This clonotype was observed many times. The chain carries TRBV29-1 and TRBJ1-5; a possible D gene is TRBD1 (5 bases). Trimming stripped 2 bases from V and 3 bases from J, with 11 bases between. The V gene's germline CDR1 is SQVTM and CDR2 ANQGSEA. The CDR3 is 14 amino acids. The CDR3 loop reads CSVEIGGVNQPQHF. Here the CDR3 DNA reads TGCAGCGTTGAAATCGGGGGAGTCAATCAGCCCCAGCATTTT.

The table lists this clonotype with many counts. This chain uses TRBV12-3 or TRBV12-4 with TRBJ1-4, with 9 nucleotides matching TRBD1. CDR3 length: 17 amino acids. V gave up 6 bases and J gave up 1 base; unmatched junction bases: 9. CDR3 sequence (DNA): TGTGCCAGCAGGGGGGACAGGGAGAAGAGAACTAATGAAAAACTGTTTTTT. Translated, it gives CASRGDREKRTNEKLFF.

This clonotype appeared a few times. The rearrangement uses TRBV4-2 and TRBJ2-1, with D tentatively TRBD2 (5 bases). The germline V gene encodes CDR1 LGHNA and CDR2 YNFKEQ. The V and J ends lost 0 bases and 15 bases respectively, with 15 bases between them. This CDR3 has 13 amino acids. Written as DNA, the CDR3 is TGTGCCAGCAGCCAAGATCTCCGCGACTACCCGTTCTTC. It translates to CASSQDLRDYPFF.